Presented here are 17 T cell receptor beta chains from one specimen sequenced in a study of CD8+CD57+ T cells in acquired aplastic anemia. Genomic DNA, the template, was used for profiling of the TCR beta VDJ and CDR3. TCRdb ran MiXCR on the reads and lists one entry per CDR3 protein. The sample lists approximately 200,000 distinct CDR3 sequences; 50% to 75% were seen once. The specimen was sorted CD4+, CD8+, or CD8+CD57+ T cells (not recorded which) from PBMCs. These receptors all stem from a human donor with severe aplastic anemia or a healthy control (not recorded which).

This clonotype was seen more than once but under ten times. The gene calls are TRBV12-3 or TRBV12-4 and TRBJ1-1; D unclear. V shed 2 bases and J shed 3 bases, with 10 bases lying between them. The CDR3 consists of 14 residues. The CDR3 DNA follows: TGTGCCAGCAGTTTACCCCGACGGGACACTGAAGCTTTCTTT. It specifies CASSLPRRDTEAFF.

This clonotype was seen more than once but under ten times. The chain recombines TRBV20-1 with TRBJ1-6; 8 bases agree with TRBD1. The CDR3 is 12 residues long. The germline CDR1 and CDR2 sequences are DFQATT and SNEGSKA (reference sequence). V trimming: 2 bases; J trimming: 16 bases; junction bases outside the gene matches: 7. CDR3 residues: CSARLPGQALHF. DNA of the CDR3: TGCAGTGCTAGATTACCGGGACAGGCGCTCCACTTT.

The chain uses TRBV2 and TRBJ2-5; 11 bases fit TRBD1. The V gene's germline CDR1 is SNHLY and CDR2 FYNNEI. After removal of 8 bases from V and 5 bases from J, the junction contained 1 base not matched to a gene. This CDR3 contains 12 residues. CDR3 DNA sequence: TGTGCCAGCGGGGACAGGGGGGAGACCCAGTACTTC. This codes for CASGDRGETQYF.

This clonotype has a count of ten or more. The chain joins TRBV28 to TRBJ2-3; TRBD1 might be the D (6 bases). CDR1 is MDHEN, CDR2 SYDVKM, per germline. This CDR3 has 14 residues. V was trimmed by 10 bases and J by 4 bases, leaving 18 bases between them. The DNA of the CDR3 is TGTGCCACGGAAACAGGGAGCGGCCCAGATACGCAGTATTTT. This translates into CATETGSGPDTQYF.

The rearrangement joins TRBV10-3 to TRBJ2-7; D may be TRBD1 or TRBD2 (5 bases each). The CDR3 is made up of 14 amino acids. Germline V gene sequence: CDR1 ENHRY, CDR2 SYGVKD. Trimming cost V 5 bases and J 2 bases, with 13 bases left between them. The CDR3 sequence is CAISSPGSPYEQYF. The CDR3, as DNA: TGTGCCATCAGTTCGCCAGGGAGCCCCTACGAGCAGTACTTC.

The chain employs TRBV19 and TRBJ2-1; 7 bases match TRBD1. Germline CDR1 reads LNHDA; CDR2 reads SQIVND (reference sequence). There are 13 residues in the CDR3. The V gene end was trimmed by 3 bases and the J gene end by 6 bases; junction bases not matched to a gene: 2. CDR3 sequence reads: CASSIRQGNEQFF. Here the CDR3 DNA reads TGTGCCAGTAGTATCCGACAGGGCAATGAGCAGTTCTTC.

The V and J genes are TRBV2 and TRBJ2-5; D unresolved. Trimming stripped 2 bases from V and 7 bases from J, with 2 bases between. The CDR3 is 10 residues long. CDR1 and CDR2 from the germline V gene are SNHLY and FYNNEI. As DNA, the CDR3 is TGTGCCAGCAGTGAAAGGACCCAGTACTTC. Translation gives CASSERTQYF.

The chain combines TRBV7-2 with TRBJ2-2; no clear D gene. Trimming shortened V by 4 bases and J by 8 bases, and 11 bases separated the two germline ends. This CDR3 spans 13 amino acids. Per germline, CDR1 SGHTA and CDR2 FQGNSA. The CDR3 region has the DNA TGTGCCAGCAGCTGGATTGACCGGGGGGAGCTGTTTTTT. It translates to CASSWIDRGELFF.

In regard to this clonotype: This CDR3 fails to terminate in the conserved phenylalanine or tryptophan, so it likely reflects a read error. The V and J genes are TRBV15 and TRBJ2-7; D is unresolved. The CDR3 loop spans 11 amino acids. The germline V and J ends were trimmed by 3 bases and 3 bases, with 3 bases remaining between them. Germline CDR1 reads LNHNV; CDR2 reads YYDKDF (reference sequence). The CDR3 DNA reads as TGTGCCACCAGCAGTAGCTACGAGCAGTACCTC. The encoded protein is CATSSSYEQYL.

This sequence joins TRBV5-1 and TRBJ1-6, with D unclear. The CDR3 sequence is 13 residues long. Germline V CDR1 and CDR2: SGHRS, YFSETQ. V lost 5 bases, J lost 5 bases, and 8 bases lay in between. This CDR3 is CASRQENNSPLHF. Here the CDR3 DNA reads TGCGCCAGCAGGCAGGAAAATAATTCACCCCTCCACTTT.

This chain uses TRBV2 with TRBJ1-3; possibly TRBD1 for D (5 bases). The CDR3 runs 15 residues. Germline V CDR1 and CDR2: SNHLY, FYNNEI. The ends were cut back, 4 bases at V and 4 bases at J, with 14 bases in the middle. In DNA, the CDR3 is TGTGCCAGCAGTGTGAGGCAGGGCGGAGGAAACACCATATATTTT. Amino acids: CASSVRQGGGNTIYF.

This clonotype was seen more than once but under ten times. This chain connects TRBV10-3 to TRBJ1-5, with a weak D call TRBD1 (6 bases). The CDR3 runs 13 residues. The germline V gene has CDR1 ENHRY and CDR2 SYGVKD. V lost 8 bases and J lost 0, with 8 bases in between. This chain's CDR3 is CAIGRGSNQPQHF. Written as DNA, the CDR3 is TGTGCCATCGGCAGGGGTAGCAATCAGCCCCAGCATTTT.

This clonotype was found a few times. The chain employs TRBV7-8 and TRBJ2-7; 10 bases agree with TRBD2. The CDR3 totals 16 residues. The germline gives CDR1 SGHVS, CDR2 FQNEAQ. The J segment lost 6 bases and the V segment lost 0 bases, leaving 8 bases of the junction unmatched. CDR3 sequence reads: CASSLAKRGGSSEQYF. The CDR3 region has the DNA TGTGCCAGCAGCTTAGCGAAGCGGGGGGGCTCAAGCGAGCAGTACTTC.

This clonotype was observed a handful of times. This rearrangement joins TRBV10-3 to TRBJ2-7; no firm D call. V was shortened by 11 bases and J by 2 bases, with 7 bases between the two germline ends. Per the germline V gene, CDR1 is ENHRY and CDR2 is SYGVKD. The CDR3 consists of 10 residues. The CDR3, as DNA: TGTGCCGTCGCGACCTACGAGCAGTACTTC. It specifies CAVATYEQYF.

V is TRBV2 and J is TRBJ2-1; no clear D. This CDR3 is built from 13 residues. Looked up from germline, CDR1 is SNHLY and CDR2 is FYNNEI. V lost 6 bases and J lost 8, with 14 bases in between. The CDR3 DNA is TGTGCCAGCAGGGCGGACCGTGGGGATGAGCAGTTCTTC. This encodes CASRADRGDEQFF.

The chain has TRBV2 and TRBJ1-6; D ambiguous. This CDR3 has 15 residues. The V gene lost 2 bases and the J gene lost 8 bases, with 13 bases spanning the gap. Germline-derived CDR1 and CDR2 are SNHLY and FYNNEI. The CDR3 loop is CASSEKGLVYSPLHF. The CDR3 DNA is TGTGCCAGCAGTGAAAAAGGGCTGGTGTATTCACCCCTCCACTTT.

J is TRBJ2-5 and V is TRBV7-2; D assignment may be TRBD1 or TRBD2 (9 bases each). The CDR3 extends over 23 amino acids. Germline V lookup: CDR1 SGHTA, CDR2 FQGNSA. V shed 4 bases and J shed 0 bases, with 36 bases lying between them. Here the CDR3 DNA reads TGTGCCAGCAGCTGGGGACTAGCCCGGGACAGGGTTCCCTTGTGTCCTGACCAAGAGACCCAGTACTTC. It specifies CASSWGLARDRVPLCPDQETQYF.